This passage covers 7 T cell receptor beta chains from one sample sequenced in a study of OX40 agonist ivuxolimab in advanced cancers. The repertoire was sequenced with immunoSEQ multiplex PCR; TCRdb's copy has only in-frame clones and lacks some. Of some 40,000 clones listed, 78% were seen once; the top ten hold approximately 22%. The source material was CD4+ or CD8+ T cells sorted from blood, sampled in a trial of the OX40 agonist ivuxolimab. These receptors originate from an adult with an advanced solid tumor such as melanoma, head and neck, liver or kidney cancer.

This chain joins TRBV4-2 and TRBJ2-7, with TRBD2 matching 7 bases. CDR3 length equals 15 residues. V lost 0 bases to trimming and J lost 5 bases; unmatched junction nucleotides: 7. The germline gives CDR1 LGHNA, CDR2 YNFKEQ. The CDR3 loop is CASSQDPGGSNEQYF. The CDR3 nucleotides are TGTGCCAGCAGCCAAGATCCGGGGGGTAGCAACGAGCAGTACTTC.

This clone was seen a handful of times. The chain couples TRBV19 to TRBJ1-2, with 7 bases lining up with TRBD1. V lost 3 bases to trimming and J lost 8 bases; unmatched junction nucleotides: 9. CDR1 is LNHDA and CDR2 is SQIVND in the germline V gene (reference sequence). This CDR3 is built from 14 residues. The CDR3 region has the DNA TGTGCCAGTAGTATCAAAGGACAGGTAACCGGCTACACCTTC. This translates into CASSIKGQVTGYTF.

This chain uses TRBV5-6 with TRBJ1-1; D remains ambiguous. The V end was cut by 4 bases, the J end by 4 bases, with 17 bases between. CDR1 and CDR2 (germline): SGHDT, YYEEEE. The CDR3 loop spans 15 amino acids. The CDR3 loop reads CASSLGRGWATEAFF. In DNA form, the CDR3 reads TGTGCCAGCAGCCTCGGCCGTGGATGGGCCACTGAAGCTTTCTTT.

The chain employs TRBV5-4 and TRBJ1-4; D is possibly TRBD1 (6 bases). CDR1 is SGHNT and CDR2 is YYREEE in the germline V gene (reference sequence). The germline V and J ends were trimmed by 0 bases and 5 bases, with 14 bases remaining between them. The CDR3 loop spans 16 amino acids. CDR3 bases: TGTGCCAGCAGCTTGGGAGGGGGATTTCAAAATGAAAAACTGTTTTTT. Translating it yields CASSLGGGFQNEKLFF.

The V call is TRBV28, the J call TRBJ2-3, with a tentative D call TRBD1 (7 bases). V was clipped by 4 bases and J by 1 base, with 12 bases between them. CDR1 is MDHEN and CDR2 is SYDVKM in the germline V gene. This CDR3 contains 15 residues. The DNA for the CDR3 is TGTGCCAGCAGTTCTCAGGGGGGCGGCACAGATACGCAGTATTTT. Translating it yields CASSSQGGGTDTQYF. Looking up the rest from reference TRBV28 and TRBJ2-3 gives the full variable domain: DVKVTQSSRYLVKRTGEKVFLECVQDMDHENMFWYRQDPGLGLRLIYFSYDVKMKEKGDIPEGYSVSREKKERFSLILESASTNQTSMYLCASSSQGGGTDTQYFGPGTRLTVL.

The V call is TRBV6-1, the J call TRBJ2-7; D unresolved. The CDR3 consists of 15 residues. V dropped 2 bases and J dropped 7 bases, with 18 bases sitting between them. Germline V gene data show CDR1 as MNHNS and CDR2 as SASEGT. The chain's CDR3 is CASSEQVLLLGEQYF. CDR3 DNA sequence: TGTGCCAGCAGTGAACAGGTGCTTCTCCTCGGGGAGCAGTACTTC.

This clone came up once. The sample holds other DNA sequences that translate to the same CDR3. The chain carries TRBV7-2 and TRBJ2-3; 12 bases are shared with TRBD2. The J segment lost 4 bases and the V segment lost 5 bases, leaving 7 bases of the junction unmatched. The CDR3 totals 16 residues. Germline loops: CDR1 SGHTA, CDR2 FQGNSA. This CDR3 is CASSLLAGGPADTQYF. CDR3 nucleotide sequence: TGTGCCAGCAGCCTGCTAGCGGGAGGGCCCGCAGATACGCAGTATTTT.